These 3 T cell receptor beta chains were all obtained from the same sample, sequenced in a study of T-cell reconstitution after alpha-beta-depleted transplantation in children. Unique molecular identifiers were incorporated when the TCRbeta library was constructed. MiXCR, applied by TCRdb to the PCR reads, yields one record per CDR3 protein. Here the sample spans 900,000 or so distinct CDR3 sequences, under 20% being singletons. Sequencing used PBMCs, mostly from graft donor cells, obtained 360 days after TCRalphabeta/CD19-depleted stem cell transplant. The source of these receptors is a male patient younger than 18 who had a stem cell transplant for acute lymphoblastic leukemia, so the T cells may come from the graft donor.

The CDR3 reads CASKSAGGSHNEQFF. The DNA for the CDR3 is TGCGCCAGCAAATCGGCGGGAGGATCCCACAATGAGCAGTTCTTC. The chain uses TRBV5-1 and TRBJ2-1, with 8 bases aligning to TRBD2. Germline CDR1 and CDR2: SGHRS and YFSETQ. There are 15 residues in the CDR3. Unmatched junction bases numbered 10, after V lost 6 bases and J lost 5 bases.

This clonotype was counted only a few times. The chain couples TRBV4-1 to TRBJ2-7; tentatively, D is TRBD2 (5 bases). The CDR3 extends over 17 amino acids. Trimming cost V 5 bases and J 6 bases, with 26 bases left between them. The germline V gene has CDR1 MGHRA and CDR2 YSYEKL. DNA of the CDR3: TGCGCCAGCAGCAAAAGGAGGTTTGAACTCTCGGCCTCCGAGCAGTACTTC. Its protein product is CASSKRRFELSASEQYF.

V and J are TRBV6-5 and TRBJ2-1; 10 bases line up with TRBD2. Losses at the gene ends were 2 bases for V and 1 base for J; bases not matched to a gene: 2. The CDR3 is 16 amino acids. Germline values: CDR1 MNHEY, CDR2 SVGAGI. CDR3 sequence: CASSYPLAGSYNEQFF. The CDR3 DNA reads TGTGCCAGCAGTTACCCACTAGCGGGGTCCTACAATGAGCAGTTCTTC.